This T cell receptor (beta chain) is drawn from a study of blood T cell repertoires in COVID-19. The data were produced by immunoSEQ multiplex PCR, yet TCRdb's version contains in-frame clones alone and is incomplete. The sample shows roughly 700,000 clones, about 87% of them seen only once. J gave up 1 base and V 3 bases, and 3 bases lay outside the gene matches. Germline V gene lookup returns CDR1 SGDLS and CDR2 YYNGEE. The CDR3 has 15 residues. The genes are TRBV9 and TRBJ1-5; 8 positions match TRBD1. The TCR sequence derives from a woman aged 18-30 years with acute or convalescent COVID-19. The material sequenced was peripheral blood. CDR3 nucleotides: TGTGCCAGCAGCGCAGGGGGCCCAAGCAATCAGCCCCAGCATTTT. This translates into CASSAGGPSNQPQHF.